The 26 T cell receptor beta chains presented below share a single source sample, sequenced in a study of T cell repertoires in cytomegalovirus infection. TCRdb independently ran MiXCR on the reads; one entry per CDR3 protein. Of about 480,000 distinct CDR3 sequences listed, 33% were seen once; the top ten hold 15% to 20%. These receptors are not linked to any known antigen. The starting material was cultured PBMCs, obtained from culture after CMV antigen stimulation. The receptor set was obtained from a human donor in good health (CMV status not recorded). Some clones in this sample may be carry-over from other donors' samples.

This clonotype was counted many times. The chain uses TRBV5-4 and TRBJ2-1; a weak D match, TRBD1 (5 bases). The CDR3 extends over 12 amino acids. CDR1 and CDR2 from the germline V gene are SGHNT and YYREEE (reference sequence). The V and J ends lost 4 bases and 9 bases respectively, with 11 bases between them. DNA for the CDR3: TGTGCCAGCAGCCAGCAGGGCGGTGAGCAGTTCTTC. Translation: CASSQQGGEQFF. Full variable domain (remainder filled in from reference TRBV5-4 and TRBJ2-1): ETGVTQSPTHLIKTRGQQVTLRCSSQSGHNTVSWYQQALGQGPQFIFQYYREEENGRGNFPPRFSGLQFPNYSSELNVNALELDDSALYLCASSQQGGEQFFGPGTRLTVL.

Only a few counts were recorded for this clonotype. The V gene is TRBV6-6, the J gene TRBJ1-4; D call uncertain. The V end was cut by 0 bases, the J end by 10 bases, with 3 bases between. This CDR3 has 11 amino acids. Germline V gene sequence: CDR1 MNHNY, CDR2 SVGAGI (reference sequence). The CDR3 nucleotides read TGTGCCAGCAGTTACTCGCCAAAACTGTTTTTT. Amino acid sequence: CASSYSPKLFF.

The chain combines TRBV7-2 with TRBJ2-3, with D perhaps matching TRBD2 (6 bases). The germline CDR1 and CDR2 sequences are SGHTA and FQGNSA. Trimming removed 5 bases at V and 2 bases at J, with 11 bases between. The CDR3 consists of 14 residues. DNA of the CDR3: TGTGCCAGCAGCCGAGGACTACCCACAGATACGCAGTATTTT. Its protein product is CASSRGLPTDTQYF.

This clonotype was observed at least ten times. The CDR3 region is CASSATGRANYGYTF. As DNA, the CDR3 is TGTGCCAGCAGCGCGACAGGGCGGGCTAACTATGGCTACACCTTC. The rearrangement links TRBV7-2 to TRBJ1-2; TRBD1 matches 7 bases. CDR3 length: 15 amino acids. V trimming: 5 bases; J trimming: 0 bases; junction bases outside the gene matches: 6. The germline V gene encodes CDR1 SGHTA and CDR2 FQGNSA.

The chain joins TRBV19 to TRBJ1-5; TRBD1 aligns across 7 bases. CDR3 size: 17 residues. Germline V CDR1 and CDR2: LNHDA, SQIVND (reference sequence). V trimming: 5 bases; J trimming: 4 bases; junction bases outside the gene matches: 14. CDR3 nucleotide sequence: TGTGCCAGTAGTCCGAGACAGGGCGCCCCACCTAATCAGCCCCAGCATTTT. It encodes CASSPRQGAPPNQPQHF.

This clonotype occurred a few times. V is TRBV12-3 or TRBV12-4 and J is TRBJ2-3; D remains ambiguous. This CDR3 region has 15 residues. V shed 2 bases and J shed 2 bases, with 11 bases lying between them. The chain's CDR3 is CASSLRLLTTDTQYF. The DNA of the CDR3 is TGTGCCAGCAGTTTACGGCTTCTTACCACAGATACGCAGTATTTT.

The rearrangement joins TRBV12-5 to TRBJ2-1; D is ambiguous. The V end lost 7 bases, the J end lost 0 bases, and 13 bases lay between the germline ends. CDR1 is LGHNT and CDR2 is FRNRAP in the germline V gene. The CDR3 is 15 residues long. The CDR3 sequence is CASVPKVSSYNEQFF. For the CDR3, the DNA is TGTGCTAGTGTTCCGAAAGTGAGCTCCTACAATGAGCAGTTCTTC. The variable domain in full, completed from reference TRBV12-5 and TRBJ2-1, reads DARVTQTPRHKVTEMGQEVTMRCQPILGHNTVFWYRQTMMQGLELLAYFRNRAPLDDSGMPKDRFSAEMPDATLATLKIQPSEPRDSAVYFCASVPKVSSYNEQFFGPGTRLTVL.

The sample holds a few counts of this clonotype. This chain uses TRBV7-2 with TRBJ2-2; 7 nucleotides align to TRBD2. This CDR3 spans 17 amino acids. V shed 2 bases and J 8 bases; nucleotides not matched to a gene: 14. Germline assignment: CDR1 SGHTA and CDR2 FQGNSA. DNA for the CDR3: TGTGCCAGCAGCTTATCCCTTGGGGGAGGGCCTCTAGGGGAGCTGTTTTTT. Amino acid sequence: CASSLSLGGGPLGELFF.

A few counts support this clonotype. DNA of the CDR3: TGTGCCAGCAGTGAAGCGGGGGTGGGACTAGCGGGCCACGAGCAGTACTTC. This encodes CASSEAGVGLAGHEQYF. The chain has TRBV6-1 and TRBJ2-7; 12 nucleotides agree with TRBD2. This CDR3 has 17 residues. Germline loops: CDR1 MNHNS, CDR2 SASEGT. J was trimmed by 5 bases and V by 0 bases; bases with no gene match: 8.

In this sample, this clonotype turned up a few times. The gene calls are TRBV6-1 and TRBJ2-1; D is unresolved. The V gene lost 2 bases and the J gene lost 0 bases, with 11 bases spanning the gap. CDR3 size: 16 residues. Germline V lookup: CDR1 MNHNS, CDR2 SASEGT. This CDR3 is CASSELPASSYNEQFF. For the CDR3, the DNA is TGTGCCAGCAGTGAACTTCCGGCGAGCTCCTACAATGAGCAGTTCTTC.

The chain uses TRBV27 and TRBJ2-1; 10 bases agree with TRBD2. This CDR3 comprises 16 residues. The trim removed 8 bases at V and 8 bases at J, leaving 15 bases unmatched. The germline CDR1 and CDR2 sequences are MNHEY and SMNVEV (reference sequence). The CDR3, as DNA: TGTGCCAGCTTTTATGATCACAGCGGGAGGGCCGATGAGCAGTTCTTC. Amino acid sequence: CASFYDHSGRADEQFF.

This clonotype was seen a single time. V is TRBV6-2 or TRBV6-3 and J is TRBJ2-1, with 8 bases lining up with TRBD2. The CDR3 has 20 amino acids. After removal of 2 bases from V and 1 base from J, the junction contained 16 bases not matched to a gene. Germline CDR1 reads MNHEY; CDR2 reads SVGEGT. The CDR3 loop is CASSYPTSASLLRSYNEQFF. CDR3 nucleotides: TGTGCCAGCAGTTACCCGACTAGCGCCAGCCTTTTGAGGTCCTACAATGAGCAGTTCTTC.

V is TRBV4-3 and J is TRBJ2-5, with D tentatively TRBD2 (5 bases). V was shortened by 0 bases and J by 5 bases, with 22 bases between the two germline ends. The CDR3 runs 18 residues. Germline lookup yields CDR1 LGHNA and CDR2 YSLEER. The CDR3 region is CASSQDPPSPGNRETQYF. The CDR3 nucleotides read TGCGCCAGCAGCCAAGACCCCCCTTCCCCCGGGAATAGGGAGACCCAGTACTTC.

V gene TRBV19 combines with J gene TRBJ1-5, with TRBD1 matching 10 bases. Looked up from germline, CDR1 is LNHDA and CDR2 is SQIVND (reference sequence). With 5 bases clipped from V and 5 bases from J, the junction kept 12 bases outside the gene matches. CDR3 length equals 17 residues. CDR3 protein: CASSLSWDRGPYQPQHF. In DNA form, the CDR3 reads TGTGCCAGTAGTCTATCGTGGGACAGGGGCCCCTATCAGCCCCAGCATTTT.

The J gene is TRBJ2-7, the V gene TRBV4-2; 11 bases match TRBD2. V gave up 2 bases and J gave up 3 bases; unmatched junction bases: 3. The germline gives CDR1 LGHNA, CDR2 YNFKEQ. The CDR3 contains 15 residues. CDR3 DNA sequence: TGTGCCAGCAGCCAATTTCTAGCGGGGGGCTACGAGCAGTACTTC. This codes for CASSQFLAGGYEQYF.

This chain connects TRBV6-6 to TRBJ2-7; 7 bases align to TRBD1. V dropped 2 bases and J dropped 0; count of bases not matched to a gene: 10. The CDR3 has 17 amino acids. Germline CDR1 is MNHNY and CDR2 is SVGAGI (reference sequence). CDR3 protein: CASSYVSGTVASYEQYV. In DNA form, the CDR3 reads TGTGCCAGCAGTTACGTCTCCGGGACAGTGGCCTCCTACGAGCAGTACGTC.

This clonotype showed up just a few times. The rearrangement joins TRBV7-3 to TRBJ2-2; D unresolved. There are 14 residues in the CDR3. The ends were cut back, 3 bases at V and 7 bases at J, with 12 bases in the middle. CDR1 is SGHTA, CDR2 FQGTGA, per germline. CDR3 in DNA: TGTGCCAGCAGCTTTATCGGACGGAGCGGGGAGCTGTTTTTT. Its protein is CASSFIGRSGELFF.

This clonotype was observed a handful of times. The gene calls are TRBV12-3 or TRBV12-4 and TRBJ1-1; a possible D gene is TRBD1 (6 bases). This CDR3 region has 16 residues. The ends were cut back, 1 base at V and 1 base at J, with 13 bases in the middle. The DNA of the CDR3 is TGTGCCAGCAGTTTAGGGGGAACAGGGACGAACACTGAAGCTTTCTTT. As protein: CASSLGGTGTNTEAFF.

This rearrangement joins TRBV20-1 to TRBJ2-1; 9 bases line up with TRBD2. Germline V gene data show CDR1 as DFQATT and CDR2 as SNEGSKA (reference sequence). CDR3 size: 17 residues. Germline trimming cut 5 bases from V and 4 bases from J; bases unmatched to any gene: 15. In DNA form, the CDR3 reads TGCAGTGCTGATGAGACTCATAGCGGGGGACGTTACAATGAGCAGTTCTTC. Encoded protein: CSADETHSGGRYNEQFF.

The rearrangement joins TRBV7-6 to TRBJ2-5; D is possibly TRBD2 (6 bases). V lost 5 bases, J lost 2 bases, and 15 bases lay in between. The V gene's germline CDR1 is SGHVS and CDR2 FNYEAQ. This CDR3 has 15 residues. CDR3 sequence (DNA): TGTGCCAGCAGCCAAGGAGGGAAGGGACAAGAGACCCAGTACTTC. Translation gives CASSQGGKGQETQYF.

The CDR3, as DNA: TGTGCCAGCAGCCTCGTGGCGGGACAGGCAAACAATCAGCCCCAGCATTTT. Translation gives CASSLVAGQANNQPQHF. V gene TRBV7-2 combines with J gene TRBJ1-5, with 8 bases lining up with TRBD1. Looked up from germline, CDR1 is SGHTA and CDR2 is FQGNSA. This CDR3 region has 17 residues. After removal of 5 bases from V and 3 bases from J, the junction contained 12 bases not matched to a gene. The full variable domain, its missing parts supplied by reference TRBV7-2 and TRBJ1-5, is GAGVSQSPSNKVTEKGKDVELRCDPISGHTALYWYRQSLGQGLEFLIYFQGNSAPDKSGLPSDRFSAERTGGSVSTLTIQRTQQEDSAVYLCASSLVAGQANNQPQHFGDGTRLSIL.

This chain connects TRBV4-3 to TRBJ2-3; 8 bases match TRBD2. J was trimmed by 6 bases and V by 0 bases; bases with no gene match: 2. CDR1 LGHNA and CDR2 YSLEER come from the germline V gene. The CDR3 length is 14 residues. The DNA for the CDR3 is TGCGCCAGCAGCCAAGAGGGCGGGAGGGATACGCAGTATTTT. This codes for CASSQEGGRDTQYF.

The rearrangement uses TRBV7-8 and TRBJ1-1; TRBD1 is a possible D gene (5 bases). V was trimmed by 2 bases and J by 4 bases, leaving 17 bases between them. Germline CDR1 and CDR2: SGHVS and FQNEAQ. The CDR3 is made up of 16 amino acids. CDR3 loop: CASSLIGGGVSTEAFF. The CDR3, as DNA: TGTGCCAGCAGCTTAATCGGCGGGGGGGTGAGCACTGAAGCTTTCTTT.

This rearrangement joins TRBV11-2 to TRBJ1-3; 10 nucleotides agree with TRBD1. The CDR3 is 19 residues long. The V gene end was trimmed by 2 bases and the J gene end by 3 bases; junction bases not matched to a gene: 13. CDR1 and CDR2 (germline): SGHAT, FQNNGV. The CDR3: CASSLNPGQGISGGNTIYF. The DNA of the CDR3 is TGTGCCAGCAGCTTAAACCCGGGACAGGGGATTTCGGGTGGAAACACCATATATTTT. Using reference TRBV11-2 and TRBJ1-3 for the parts outside the CDR3, the full variable domain is EAGVAQSPRYKIIEKRQSVAFWCNPISGHATLYWYQQILGQGPKLLIQFQNNGVVDDSQLPKDRFSAERLKGVDSTLKIQPAKLEDSAVYLCASSLNPGQGISGGNTIYFGEGSWLTVV.

This chain links TRBV5-5 with TRBJ2-3; a weak D match, TRBD1 (5 bases). The germline V and J ends were trimmed by 1 base and 4 bases, with 13 bases remaining between them. The CDR3 is 15 residues long. Germline CDR1 and CDR2: SGHKS and YYEKEE (reference sequence). The CDR3 reads CASSLKGRAPDTQYF. The CDR3 DNA is TGTGCCAGCAGCTTGAAAGGCAGGGCCCCAGATACGCAGTATTTT.

This clonotype appeared once. The chain has TRBV7-6 and TRBJ2-7, with TRBD1 identical over 9 bases. This CDR3 comprises 14 residues. Looked up from germline, CDR1 is SGHVS and CDR2 is FNYEAQ. With 5 bases clipped from V and 5 bases from J, the junction kept 7 bases outside the gene matches. The CDR3 loop is CASSQDRGNHEQYF. CDR3 in DNA: TGTGCCAGCAGCCAAGACAGGGGGAATCACGAGCAGTACTTC.